This entry lists 18 T cell receptor beta chains sequenced from one sample in a study of Ad26.COV2.S vaccination and SARS-CoV-2 variants. Treatment in this sample: around 19 received Ad26.COV2.S at low or high dose, single or two shots; about five received placebo; per-sample allocation not given. Day 63 after the first injection of vaccine or placebo was the sampling time. Assay: immunoSEQ multiplex PCR; the TCRdb copy retains only in-frame clones and omits some. The sample consists of approximately 480,000 clones, about 83% of them appearing once. The source was peripheral blood, collected in a trial of Ad26.COV2.S vaccine versus placebo. The source is a person between 18 and 65 years old who received the Ad26.COV2.S COVID-19 vaccine or a placebo.

CDR3 in amino acids: CASSEGWIEAFF. DNA of the CDR3: TGTGCCAGCAGTGAGGGGTGGATTGAAGCTTTCTTT. The chain combines TRBV2 with TRBJ1-1; no reliable D call. The CDR3 spans 12 residues. Germline V gene lookup returns CDR1 SNHLY and CDR2 FYNNEI. V dropped 3 bases and J dropped 7 bases, with 9 bases sitting between them.

This sequence joins TRBV19 and TRBJ1-1; perhaps TRBD1 as D (5 bases). The CDR3 sequence is 15 residues long. Germline V gene lookup returns CDR1 LNHDA and CDR2 SQIVND (reference sequence). Trimming shortened V by 5 bases and J by 6 bases, and 19 bases separated the two germline ends. CDR3 nucleotide sequence: TGTGCCAGTAGTCCCTTTTGGGGCGCGACCGCTGAAGCTTTCTTT. Translation gives CASSPFWGATAEAFF.

The chain recombines TRBV27 with TRBJ1-2; 9 bases are a match to TRBD1. The J segment lost 7 bases and the V segment lost 5 bases, leaving 8 bases of the junction unmatched. The CDR3 runs 14 residues. The germline gives CDR1 MNHEY, CDR2 SMNVEV (reference sequence). In DNA, the CDR3 is TGTGCCAGCAGTCCGGGACAGGGCATAGGTGGCTACACCTTC. Encoded protein: CASSPGQGIGGYTF.

The chain couples TRBV27 to TRBJ2-1; 11 nucleotides match TRBD2. The CDR3 totals 18 residues. Germline CDR1 MNHEY, CDR2 SMNVEV (reference sequence). The V gene end was trimmed by 2 bases and the J gene end by 5 bases; junction bases not matched to a gene: 11. Here the CDR3 DNA reads TGTGCCAGCAGTTTAATGTGGACTAGCGGGCTCCTCAACAATGAGCAGTTCTTC. This translates into CASSLMWTSGLLNNEQFF.

The chain links TRBV28 to TRBJ1-2; 9 nucleotides agree with TRBD1. The length of the CDR3 is 15 residues. V shed 4 bases and J 4 bases; nucleotides not matched to a gene: 7. Germline V lookup: CDR1 MDHEN, CDR2 SYDVKM. The CDR3 DNA sequence: TGTGCCAGCAGTTCCCCCTCGGGACAGGGCTATGGCTACACCTTC. This translates into CASSSPSGQGYGYTF.

A few counts support this clone. The genes are TRBV2 and TRBJ1-4; perhaps TRBD1 as D (6 bases). Trimming took off 6 bases at V and 4 bases at J, with 12 bases between the two ends. The CDR3 has 14 amino acids. Germline values: CDR1 SNHLY, CDR2 FYNNEI. The CDR3 DNA sequence: TGTGCCAGCAGCGTAGGACAGATTAATGAAAAACTGTTTTTT. Protein sequence: CASSVGQINEKLFF.

The chain combines TRBV19 with TRBJ2-2, with D perhaps being TRBD1 or TRBD2 (5 bases each). From germline, CDR1 is LNHDA and CDR2 SQIVND (reference sequence). The CDR3 is made up of 15 amino acids. Trimming removed 6 bases at V and 3 bases at J, with 14 bases between. The CDR3 nucleotides read TGTGCCAGTAGATACCGGGACCATTACACCGGGGAGCTGTTTTTT. This codes for CASRYRDHYTGELFF.

This clone occurred a few times. This chain connects TRBV6-5 to TRBJ1-6, with D unclear. The V gene's germline CDR1 is MNHEY and CDR2 SVGAGI. The CDR3 has 15 amino acids. V was pared by 5 bases and J by 0 bases, with 8 bases between. The CDR3 sequence is CASSTDNSYNSPLHF. CDR3 DNA: TGTGCCAGCAGTACAGACAACTCCTATAATTCACCCCTCCACTTT.

The chain employs TRBV11-1 and TRBJ2-3; D assignment may be TRBD1 or TRBD2 (5 bases each). Deletions cut 5 bases from V and 4 bases from J, with 16 bases between. The CDR3 spans 15 residues. Germline V gives CDR1 SGHAT, CDR2 FQDESV (reference sequence). The CDR3 here is CASSTPGLGADTQYF. The CDR3 DNA reads as TGTGCCAGCAGCACACCGGGTTTGGGGGCAGATACGCAGTATTTT.

The chain employs TRBV7-8 and TRBJ2-5, with D perhaps assigned TRBD1 or TRBD2 (5 bases each). The germline V and J ends were trimmed by 4 bases and 7 bases, with 16 bases remaining between them. Germline-derived CDR1 and CDR2 are SGHVS and FQNEAQ. CDR3 length: 14 amino acids. The CDR3 region has the DNA TGTGCCAGCAGCTCCGGGGCCGCAACCTGGACCCAGTACTTC. Amino acid sequence: CASSSGAATWTQYF.

J is TRBJ2-2 and V is TRBV5-6; TRBD2 matches at 9 bases. Trimming cost V 3 bases and J 6 bases; bases outside gene matches: 6. The CDR3 contains 15 residues. The germline V gene encodes CDR1 SGHDT and CDR2 YYEEEE. CDR3 residues: CASSSPGLAAGELFF. CDR3 sequence (DNA): TGTGCCAGCAGCTCACCGGGACTAGCCGCCGGGGAGCTGTTTTTT.

This sequence joins TRBV5-8 and TRBJ2-7; the match to TRBD1 covers 9 bases. The V gene's germline CDR1 is SGHTS and CDR2 YDEGEE. The CDR3 consists of 16 residues. J lost 1 base, V lost 3 bases, and 8 bases had no gene match. CDR3: CASSYLTGTGSYEQYF. DNA for the CDR3: TGTGCCAGCAGCTATCTCACCGGGACAGGGTCCTACGAGCAGTACTTC.

This clone came up once. This chain connects TRBV28 to TRBJ1-2, with D perhaps TRBD1 (5 bases). The V gene's germline CDR1 is MDHEN and CDR2 SYDVKM. Trimming removed 4 bases at V and 4 bases at J, with 13 bases between. The CDR3 loop spans 14 amino acids. In DNA, the CDR3 is TGTGCCAGCAGTTCCGAGGGGAGAGGCTATGGCTACACCTTC. This translates into CASSSEGRGYGYTF.

J is TRBJ2-4 and V is TRBV6-2 or TRBV6-3, with 11 bases lining up with TRBD1. The CDR3 has 19 amino acids. V was pared by 6 bases and J by 0 bases, with 13 bases of the junction left unmatched. Germline loops: CDR1 MNHEY, CDR2 SVGEGT. DNA of the CDR3: TGTGCCAGCAGCAGCGCCGGGACAGGGGGGTTTCTAGCCAAAAACATTCAGTACTTC. Amino acids: CASSSAGTGGFLAKNIQYF.

The chain employs TRBV6-5 and TRBJ1-2; tentative D call: TRBD1 (5 bases). CDR3 length: 12 amino acids. V lost 10 bases, J lost 7 bases, and 16 bases lay in between. Per the germline V gene, CDR1 is MNHEY and CDR2 is SVGAGI. In DNA form, the CDR3 reads TGTGCCACTTTTTCCGCCGGGGCTGGCTACACCTTC. Translation: CATFSAGAGYTF.

This chain connects TRBV7-6 to TRBJ2-2; D perhaps matches TRBD1 (6 bases). CDR3 size: 16 residues. Trimming shortened V by 1 base and J by 4 bases, and 13 bases separated the two germline ends. Germline V CDR1 and CDR2: SGHVS, FNYEAQ. The DNA for the CDR3 is TGTGCCAGCAGCTTAGGTTCAGGGGAGACCACCGGGGAGCTGTTTTTT. This gives the protein CASSLGSGETTGELFF.

This sequence joins TRBV2 and TRBJ1-6, with a weak D call TRBD1 (5 bases). The germline V gene has CDR1 SNHLY and CDR2 FYNNEI. Trimming stripped 5 bases from V and 7 bases from J, with 12 bases between. CDR3 length: 14 residues. The CDR3 nucleotides read TGTGCCAGCAGTCGTACAGGAGAAAATTCACCCCTCCACTTT. Protein product: CASSRTGENSPLHF.

This clone has only one observation. The chain employs TRBV30 and TRBJ2-3, with D perhaps matching TRBD2 (6 bases). This CDR3 contains 14 residues. The germline gives CDR1 GTSNPN, CDR2 SVGIG (reference sequence). V gave up 4 bases and J gave up 0 bases, with 11 bases separating them. CDR3: CAWIGGRSTDTQYF. As DNA, the CDR3 is TGTGCCTGGATTGGAGGGAGAAGCACAGATACGCAGTATTTT.